Sequencing of this T cell receptor beta chain was carried out in a study of cytomegalovirus exposure and HLA in healthy donors. Across the study: From around 180 million T cells, an earlier analysis saw approximately 120 million unique TCR beta sequences.

Trimming took off 8 bases at V and 4 bases at J, with 6 bases between the two ends. The CDR3 is made up of 10 amino acids. The germline CDR1 and CDR2 sequences are MNHNS and SASEGT. The primer mix had 60 Vbeta and 13 Jbeta primers. Repertoires were generated with immunoSEQ multiplex PCR, while TCRdb's copy carries only in-frame clones and drops some. The sample carries around 200,000 clones, over 70% recorded once. Sequencing was done on a sample of PBMCs. V is TRBV6-1 and J is TRBJ2-7; no reliable D call. This TCR derives from a man over 45 in good health and CMV-seronegative. The chain's CDR3 is CASSLYEQYF. CDR3 DNA sequence: TGTGCCAGCTCCCTATACGAGCAGTACTTC.